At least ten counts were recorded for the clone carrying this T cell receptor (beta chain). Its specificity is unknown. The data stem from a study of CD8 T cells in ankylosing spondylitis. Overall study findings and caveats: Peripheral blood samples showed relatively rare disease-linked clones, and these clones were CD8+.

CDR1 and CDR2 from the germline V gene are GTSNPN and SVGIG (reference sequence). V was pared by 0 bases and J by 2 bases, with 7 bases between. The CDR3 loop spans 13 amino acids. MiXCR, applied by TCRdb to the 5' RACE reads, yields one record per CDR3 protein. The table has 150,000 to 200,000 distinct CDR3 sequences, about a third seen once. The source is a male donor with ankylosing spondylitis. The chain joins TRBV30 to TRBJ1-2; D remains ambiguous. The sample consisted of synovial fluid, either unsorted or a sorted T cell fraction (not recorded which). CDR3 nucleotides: TGTGCCTGGAGTGTAGAGGGAAACTATGGCTACACCTTC. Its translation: CAWSVEGNYGYTF.